This paragraph covers one T cell receptor (beta chain) sequence. The clone's antigen remains unknown. Per-base quality was not reported, and no clone a single base away is much larger than it. Ficoll-Paque density gradient centrifugation was the method used to isolate PBMCs. This specimen comes from a study of T-cell memory formation after mild COVID-19 (dated by TCRdb to the early 2020s). A note on the overall study: TCR sequence clusters from the two donors were largely donor specific. Two young, previously healthy adult volunteers, one female and one male, were included in the cohort. T-cell clones expanding and contracting after mild COVID-19 in two donors were tracked by longitudinal TCRalpha and TCRbeta repertoire sequencing.

Ends trimmed: V by 2 bases, J by 7 bases; bases unmatched to a gene: 4. CDR1 is given as MNHEY and CDR2 as SVGAGI, both from the germline V gene. Taken from cysteine to phenylalanine, the CDR3 has 14 residues. CDR3 DNA only is kept here, 42 bases in frame from base 1. Instrument used: Illumina NovaSeq 6000. TCRalpha and TCRbeta cDNA libraries were built by 5'RACE with constant-segment primers, adding sample barcodes and unique molecular identifiers. Trizol reagent was used to extract RNA from every sample. Amplification of the libraries took two PCR steps, and the second step added a second sample barcode plus Illumina TruSeq adapters. Sequencing of libraries was performed on an Illumina NovaSeq with 2 x 150 bp paired-end reads. The source study handled its data this way. Demultiplexing of reads and collapsing into UMI-guided consensus sequences were performed with migec v1.2.7. Using mixcr v2.1.11, UMI consensuses were aligned to TRA and TRB V and J templates and then assembled into clonotypes. Clonotypes were classified as expanded or contracted when called significant by both edgeR and NoisET, with noise models trained on biological replicates. edgeR calls used a false discovery rate-adjusted p below 0.01 and a log2 fold-change threshold of 1. As an exploratory analysis of dynamics, PCA with hierarchical clustering was applied to max-normalized trajectories of the 1000 most abundant clonotypes. The CD4 or CD8 phenotype of responding clones was assigned using the separately sequenced CD4+ and CD8+ repertoires. Using fastp at Q25 and MiXCR, TCRdb reprocessed the public reads and kept productive beta chains. All rows with the same CDR3 protein become a single entry with the most common DNA and genes. Clone size and V and J calls follow TCRdb, not the original study. The sample table records roughly 560,000 distinct CDR3 sequences; just over 20% of these occur just once. The top ten clonotypes cover approximately 13% of the sample.

Here is what the overall study found, with its caveats: Only a couple of mild cases were covered by the study, and larger cohorts that include severe cases with pre-infection samples were considered necessary. Some responding clones were detected in pre-infection memory, which suggested that pre-existing cross-reactive memory T cells had joined the SARS-CoV-2 response. SARS-CoV-2 specificity was not confirmed for the second-wave clones peaking on day 37. Contracting CD4+ clones were located mainly in the CM and EM memory subsets, whereas CD8+ clones were found to be enriched in EMRA. Clones that contracted from day 15 to 85 showed balanced CD4/CD8 phenotypes, whereas a second wave of clones that expanded from day 15 to 37 leaned towards CD4+.

Recombination connected TRBV6-5 to TRBJ2-1, and 8 bases in between align with TRBD2. Source material: PBMCs or a T cell subset sorted from them (not recorded which). This receptor was obtained from an adult woman who had mild COVID-19 (a few samples of this study predate the infection). The sample titles of this study are shuffled in the database, so cell type and time point are left out; the donor was told from shared clones. The DNA reads as follows: TGTGCCAGCAGTTACCTGGCTAGCGGGAATGAGCAGTTCTTC. Its translation is CASSYLASGNEQFF.